The 15 T cell receptor beta chains reported below all come from one sample, sequenced in a study of response to subunit inactivated influenza vaccine. TCRdb redid the calling of the RT-PCR reads with MiXCR, one entry per CDR3 protein. The repertoire includes around 520,000 distinct CDR3 sequences, around 11% of them detected once, and 9.5% to 13% sits in the top ten. Sequencing used PBMCs from blood, obtained on the day of vaccination. Receptor source: a man aged 50 to 60 who received an inactivated influenza vaccine.

The chain couples TRBV29-1 to TRBJ2-7; 7 positions match TRBD2. This CDR3 is built from 13 residues. The junction had 5 bases not matched to a gene; V was cut back by 6 bases and J by 0 bases. In germline, CDR1 is SQVTM, CDR2 ANQGSEA. In DNA, the CDR3 is TGCAGCGTCCAGCGGGGCAGCTCCTACGAGCAGTACTTC. Protein sequence: CSVQRGSSYEQYF.

CDR3 sequence: CASSDSVTAYEQYF. CDR3 bases: TGTGCCAGCAGTGATAGCGTGACGGCCTACGAGCAGTACTTC. The chain joins TRBV2 to TRBJ2-7; D is possibly TRBD2 (5 bases). This CDR3 contains 14 residues. Germline lookup yields CDR1 SNHLY and CDR2 FYNNEI. The V and J ends lost 3 bases and 2 bases respectively, with 11 bases between them.

In its sample, this clonotype was seen a few times. The rearrangement links TRBV6-1 to TRBJ2-7; the D gene is possibly TRBD1 (6 bases). V lost 8 bases, J lost 2 bases, and 16 bases lay in between. The CDR3 contains 14 residues. CDR1 MNHNS and CDR2 SASEGT come from the germline V gene. CDR3 sequence: CASRAFEGAYEQYF. For the CDR3, the DNA is TGTGCCAGCCGGGCCTTTGAGGGGGCCTACGAGCAGTACTTC.

This chain uses TRBV10-3 with TRBJ2-7; either TRBD1 or TRBD2 may fit D (7 bases each). The CDR3 is 15 residues long. V lost 3 bases, J lost 4 bases, and 16 bases lay in between. Germline V CDR1 and CDR2: ENHRY, SYGVKD. As DNA, the CDR3 is TGTGCCATCAGTGACCCGGAGCGGGGACAGTACGAGCAGTACTTC. The encoded protein is CAISDPERGQYEQYF.

This clonotype was detected only a few times. This chain links TRBV20-1 with TRBJ2-7; 7 bases map to TRBD2. The V gene's germline CDR1 is DFQATT and CDR2 SNEGSKA (reference sequence). This CDR3 contains 15 residues. Germline trimming cut 6 bases from V and 2 bases from J; bases unmatched to any gene: 13. CDR3 DNA: TGCAGTGCCCAGAGGGCCCTAGCGGAGACCTACGAGCAGTACTTC. It specifies CSAQRALAETYEQYF.

This clonotype has only a few counts. The rearrangement links TRBV15 to TRBJ2-7; D unresolved. CDR1 LNHNV and CDR2 YYDKDF come from the germline V gene (reference sequence). The CDR3 spans 13 residues. Trimming pared 2 bases from V and 0 bases from J, leaving 5 bases between. DNA of the CDR3: TGTGCCACCAGCAGATGGACCTCCTACGAGCAGTACTTC. Amino acid sequence: CATSRWTSYEQYF. The full variable domain, in which reference TRBV15 and TRBJ2-7 provide the parts outside the CDR3, is DAMVIQNPRYQVTQFGKPVTLSCSQTLNHNVMYWYQQKSSQAPKLLFHYYDKDFNNEADTPDNFQSRRPNTSFCFLDIRSPGLGDTAMYLCATSRWTSYEQYFGPGTRLTVT.

The J gene is TRBJ2-2, the V gene TRBV29-1, with 9 bases fitting TRBD1. Per the germline V gene, CDR1 is SQVTM and CDR2 is ANQGSEA. The CDR3 covers 15 residues. J gave up 3 bases and V 5 bases, and 7 bases lay outside the gene matches. CDR3 in DNA: TGCAGCGTTCGGGGGACAGGGAGGTACACCGGGGAGCTGTTTTTT. This encodes CSVRGTGRYTGELFF.

This clonotype was counted at least ten times. The chain employs TRBV5-1 and TRBJ2-1, with D perhaps TRBD1 (5 bases). The CDR3 length is 12 residues. Germline V gives CDR1 SGHRS, CDR2 YFSETQ. Trimming left V 0 bases short and J 9 bases short, with 7 bases between. The CDR3 protein is CASSLVDTEQFF. The CDR3 DNA reads TGCGCCAGCAGCTTGGTGGACACTGAGCAGTTCTTC. The full variable domain, in which reference TRBV5-1 and TRBJ2-1 provide the parts outside the CDR3, is KAGVTQTPRYLIKTRGQQVTLSCSPISGHRSVSWYQQTPGQGLQFLFEYFSETQRNKGNFPGRFSGRQFSNSRSEMNVSTLELGDSALYLCASSLVDTEQFFGPGTRLTVL.

CDR3 in amino acids: CASSPLTGSYEQYF. The DNA of the CDR3 is TGTGCCAGCAGCCCCCTGACCGGGTCCTACGAGCAGTACTTC. This sequence joins TRBV27 and TRBJ2-7; D not resolved. There are 14 residues in the CDR3. The V gene's germline CDR1 is MNHEY and CDR2 SMNVEV (reference sequence). Trimming cost V 6 bases and J 1 base, with 13 bases left between them.

This rearrangement joins TRBV30 to TRBJ2-7; the D gene is possibly TRBD1 (5 bases). This CDR3 is built from 12 residues. Germline CDR1 reads GTSNPN; CDR2 reads SVGIG (reference sequence). V shed 5 bases and J shed 2 bases, with 10 bases lying between them. CDR3 loop: CAWGAQTYEQYF. The CDR3 DNA reads TGTGCCTGGGGGGCGCAGACCTACGAGCAGTACTTC.

The chain is built from TRBV29-1 and TRBJ2-3; TRBD2 matches 10 bases. V trimming: 6 bases; J trimming: 1 base; junction bases outside the gene matches: 1. CDR3 length: 13 amino acids. The germline V gene encodes CDR1 SQVTM and CDR2 ANQGSEA. In DNA, the CDR3 is TGCAGCGTCGGGACTAGCGGCACAGATACGCAGTATTTT. The encoded protein is CSVGTSGTDTQYF.

The chain employs TRBV11-2 and TRBJ2-7; 9 nucleotides line up with TRBD2. The length of the CDR3 is 17 residues. Germline loops: CDR1 SGHAT, CDR2 FQNNGV. The junction had 11 bases not matched to a gene; V was cut back by 5 bases and J by 0 bases. In DNA form, the CDR3 reads TGTGCCAGCAGCCCCCCGCCGGGACTAGCAACCTCCTACGAGCAGTACTTC. Its protein is CASSPPPGLATSYEQYF.

This clonotype was observed a few times. The gene calls are TRBV4-3 and TRBJ2-5; weak D call: TRBD1 (5 bases). In germline, CDR1 is LGHNA, CDR2 YSLEER. Trimming cost V 1 base and J 5 bases, with 8 bases left between them. The CDR3 contains 13 residues. The CDR3 loop is CASSQGQGETQYF. CDR3 coding DNA: TGCGCCAGCAGCCAAGGGCAGGGCGAGACCCAGTACTTC.

This clonotype was recorded a few times. The rearrangement joins TRBV5-6 to TRBJ2-3, with D unresolved. This CDR3 has 14 residues. Trimming stripped 1 base from V and 2 bases from J, with 8 bases between. The V gene's germline CDR1 is SGHDT and CDR2 YYEEEE. CDR3 DNA: TGTGCCAGCAGCTTGTTAGTAAACACAGATACGCAGTATTTT. Protein product: CASSLLVNTDTQYF. Filled out from reference TRBV5-6 and TRBJ2-3, the complete variable domain reads DAGVTQSPTHLIKTRGQQVTLRCSPKSGHDTVSWYQQALGQGPQFIFQYYEEEERQRGNFPDRFSGHQFPNYSSELNVNALLLGDSALYLCASSLLVNTDTQYFGPGTRLTVL.

This clonotype was picked up many times. The V gene is TRBV7-8, the J gene TRBJ2-3; 13 nucleotides match TRBD2. The trim removed 5 bases at V and 0 bases at J, leaving 14 bases unmatched. The CDR3 length is 20 residues. CDR1 and CDR2 from the germline V gene are SGHVS and FQNEAQ. CDR3 bases: TGTGCCAGCAGCACAACTAGCGGGGGGGGGCAACGTTCAAGCACAGATACGCAGTATTTT. Translating gives CASSTTSGGGQRSSTDTQYF.